This TCR beta chain was observed in a study of blood T cell repertoires in COVID-19. On the study more broadly: Samples came from the United States, Italy and Spain, spanning acute and convalescent COVID-19. PBMCs, B-cell-depleted T cells, or T cells were the source of the cDNA or gDNA that made up the material.

This CDR3 has 14 residues. Germline CDR1 reads GTSNPN; CDR2 reads SVGIG (reference sequence). V lost 3 bases, J lost 7 bases, and 9 bases stayed unmatched. In the authors' workflow: Estimates of nucleated cell counts were drawn from the amplification of reference gene primers. Profiling relied on immunoSEQ multiplex PCR, and the TCRdb table lists in-frame clones only, not all of them. For V, J and clone size, that table is used; D and trimming come from the DNA. The data hold some 40,000 clones, with 78% observed a single time. Sequencing was carried out using peripheral blood. The clonotype was recovered from a man aged 70 or older with acute or convalescent COVID-19. The V call is TRBV30, the J call TRBJ1-2, with 9 bases aligning to TRBD1. In DNA, the CDR3 is TGTGCCTGGAGCGCTCTACAGGGGGCGCGTGGCTACACCTTC. Protein: CAWSALQGARGYTF.